Shown below are 13 T cell receptor beta chains from a single sample sequenced in a study of blood T cell repertoires in COVID-19. Profiling relied on immunoSEQ multiplex PCR, and the TCRdb table lists in-frame clones only, not all of them. This table has 130,000 to 150,000 clones, roughly 84% appearing once. The sequenced sample consisted of PBMCs or T cells enriched from blood (not recorded which). The receptors here all came from a woman in her forties or fifties who had been exposed to COVID-19.

This clone showed up just a few times. The rearrangement links TRBV25-1 to TRBJ1-1; D remains ambiguous. Germline CDR1 reads MGHDK; CDR2 reads SYGVNS. Trimming removed 4 bases at V and 4 bases at J, with 10 bases between. The CDR3 has 13 amino acids. CDR3 nucleotide sequence: TGTGCCAGCAGTGGGCGCGGTTCCACTGAAGCTTTCTTT. It is translated as CASSGRGSTEAFF. The variable domain in full, with the rest retrieved from reference TRBV25-1 and TRBJ1-1, is EADIYQTPRYLVIGTGKKITLECSQTMGHDKMYWYQQDPGMELHLIHYSYGVNSTEKGDLSSESTVSRIRTEHFPLTLESARPSHTSQYLCASSGRGSTEAFFGQGTRLTVV.

V usage is TRBV15 and J usage is TRBJ1-5; D uncertain. V dropped 0 bases and J dropped 4 bases, with 19 bases sitting between them. There are 18 residues in the CDR3. The germline gives CDR1 LNHNV, CDR2 YYDKDF (reference sequence). CDR3 in amino acids: CATSRDRRWAVPNQPQHF. The CDR3 DNA reads TGTGCCACCAGCAGAGATCGTCGATGGGCAGTACCTAATCAGCCCCAGCATTTT.

This chain connects TRBV4-3 to TRBJ2-1, with 7 positions matching TRBD2. The CDR3 is 19 amino acids. Germline V gene data show CDR1 as LGHNA and CDR2 as YSLEER. V shed 1 base, J shed 2 bases, and the junction held 14 bases outside the gene matches. DNA of the CDR3: TGCGCCAGCAGCCAAGGTCTCTCCAGCGGGGCCTACACCTACAATGAGCAGTTCTTC. Amino acid sequence: CASSQGLSSGAYTYNEQFF.

The V and J genes are TRBV29-1 and TRBJ2-7; the match to TRBD2 covers 7 bases. Germline CDR1 is SQVTM and CDR2 is ANQGSEA. This CDR3 comprises 13 residues. V was clipped by 2 bases and J by 2 bases; unmatched bases: 3. CDR3 coding DNA: TGCAGCGTTGAATCAGCGGGACCCTACGAGCAGTACTTC. This gives the protein CSVESAGPYEQYF.

The V call is TRBV10-3, the J call TRBJ2-3; possibly TRBD1 for D (5 bases). CDR3 length: 14 residues. CDR1 is ENHRY, CDR2 SYGVKD, per germline. Trimming shortened V by 10 bases and J by 6 bases, and 20 bases separated the two germline ends. The CDR3 sequence is CATSSTVPGDTQYF. CDR3 coding DNA: TGTGCCACTTCTTCAACGGTACCAGGGGATACGCAGTATTTT.

The CDR3 region is CASSTDRGSGYTF. In nucleotides, the CDR3 is TGTGCCAGTAGTACCGACAGGGGAAGTGGCTACACCTTC. This chain connects TRBV19 to TRBJ1-2, with 8 bases aligning to TRBD1. After removal of 4 bases from V and 7 bases from J, the junction contained 5 bases not matched to a gene. In germline, CDR1 is LNHDA, CDR2 SQIVND (reference sequence). The CDR3 totals 13 residues.

V gene TRBV6-5 combines with J gene TRBJ2-7; 8 positions agree with TRBD1. Germline CDR1 is MNHEY and CDR2 is SVGAGI. V trimming: 2 bases; J trimming: 3 bases; junction bases outside the gene matches: 6. There are 15 residues in the CDR3. The CDR3 DNA reads as TGTGCCAGCAGTTACATCGGACAGGGTATCTACGAGCAGTACTTC. It is translated as CASSYIGQGIYEQYF.

The chain is built from TRBV19 and TRBJ2-5; D remains unclear. Germline V CDR1 and CDR2: LNHDA, SQIVND (reference sequence). This CDR3 is 12 amino acids long. Deletions cut 11 bases from V and 0 bases from J, with 10 bases between. CDR3 sequence (DNA): TGTGCCTCCGCCCCGGACCAAGAGACCCAGTACTTC. Protein sequence: CASAPDQETQYF.

This chain connects TRBV6-5 to TRBJ1-4; TRBD1 matches at 10 bases. In germline, CDR1 is MNHEY, CDR2 SVGAGI. Unmatched junction bases numbered 8, after V lost 5 bases and J lost 8 bases. This CDR3 contains 15 residues. The CDR3 spells CASSLLGQGGEKLFF. CDR3 nucleotide sequence: TGTGCCAGCAGTCTCCTCGGACAGGGGGGCGAAAAACTGTTTTTT.

The gene calls are TRBV4-2 and TRBJ2-1; D is unresolved. CDR1 is LGHNA and CDR2 is YNFKEQ in the germline V gene. The CDR3 consists of 16 residues. V lost 4 bases to trimming and J lost 4 bases, with 17 bases between them. The DNA of the CDR3 is TGTGCCAGCAGCCTAGAAGACCGGAGCTCATACAATGAGCAGTTCTTC. It is translated as CASSLEDRSSYNEQFF.

The J gene is TRBJ2-1, the V gene TRBV7-2; 11 bases are a match to TRBD2. The germline gives CDR1 SGHTA, CDR2 FQGNSA. The ends lost 4 bases at V and 5 bases at J; junction bases unmatched: 1. The CDR3 sequence is 14 residues long. The CDR3 DNA reads TGTGCCAGCAGCTCGGGACTAGCGGACAATGAGCAGTTCTTC. This encodes CASSSGLADNEQFF.

A few counts support this clone. The chain couples TRBV12-3 or TRBV12-4 to TRBJ1-2; TRBD1 matches 7 bases. The CDR3 covers 13 residues. J was trimmed by 2 bases and V by 6 bases; bases with no gene match: 3. This chain's CDR3 is CASSLTGNYGYTF. CDR3 nucleotide sequence: TGTGCCAGCAGCCTGACAGGGAACTATGGCTACACCTTC.

The chain is built from TRBV5-5 and TRBJ2-1; weak D call: TRBD2 (7 bases). The CDR3 runs 14 residues. Trimming removed 2 bases at V and 10 bases at J, with 16 bases between. The germline CDR1 and CDR2 sequences are SGHKS and YYEKEE (reference sequence). The CDR3 DNA follows: TGTGCCAGCAGCTTCGGCGGGGGCGCGGAGGAGCAGTTCTTC. The encoded protein is CASSFGGGAEEQFF.